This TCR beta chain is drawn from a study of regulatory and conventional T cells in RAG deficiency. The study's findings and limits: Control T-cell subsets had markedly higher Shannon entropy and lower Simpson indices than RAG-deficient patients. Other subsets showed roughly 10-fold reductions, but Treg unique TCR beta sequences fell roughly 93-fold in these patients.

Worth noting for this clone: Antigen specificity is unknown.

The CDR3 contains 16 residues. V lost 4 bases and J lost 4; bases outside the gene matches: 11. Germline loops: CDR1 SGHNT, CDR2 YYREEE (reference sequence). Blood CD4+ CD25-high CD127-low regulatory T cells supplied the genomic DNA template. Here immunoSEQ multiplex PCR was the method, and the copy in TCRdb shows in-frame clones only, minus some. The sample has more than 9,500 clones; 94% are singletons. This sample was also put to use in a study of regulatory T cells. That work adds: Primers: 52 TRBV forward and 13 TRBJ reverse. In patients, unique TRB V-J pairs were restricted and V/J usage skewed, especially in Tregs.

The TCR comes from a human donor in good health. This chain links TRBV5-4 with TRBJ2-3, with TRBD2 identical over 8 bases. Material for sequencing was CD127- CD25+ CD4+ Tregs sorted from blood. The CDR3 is CASSRLLADVADTQYF. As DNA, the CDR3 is TGTGCCAGCAGCCGCCTACTAGCGGACGTGGCAGATACGCAGTATTTT.